Below, 29 T cell receptor beta chains from the same sample are listed, as sequenced in a study of blood T cell repertoires in COVID-19. Sequencing used immunoSEQ multiplex PCR; TCRdb keeps in-frame clones, though not all of them. Of 150,000 or so clones listed, around 80% are singletons. The sequencing input was peripheral blood. These receptor sequences come from a woman aged 80 or over with acute or convalescent COVID-19.

The J gene is TRBJ2-5, the V gene TRBV7-2; D might be TRBD2 (6 bases). Germline lookup yields CDR1 SGHTA and CDR2 FQGNSA. V was cut by 1 base and J by 5 bases, with 14 bases left in between. The CDR3 runs to 15 residues. The CDR3 loop is CASSLVGGWTETQYF. The CDR3 DNA is TGTGCCAGCAGCTTAGTGGGGGGATGGACTGAGACCCAGTACTTC.

The V and J genes are TRBV24-1 and TRBJ1-5; 10 nucleotides match TRBD1. The CDR3 is 16 amino acids. V lost 8 bases to trimming and J lost 2 bases; unmatched junction nucleotides: 8. The V gene's germline CDR1 is KGHDR and CDR2 SFDVKD. The CDR3 nucleotides are TGTGCCACCACCACATCGACAGGGGGCGGCAATCAGCCCCAGCATTTT. Protein product: CATTTSTGGGNQPQHF.

The chain links TRBV11-2 to TRBJ1-1, with TRBD1 identical over 7 bases. CDR3 size: 15 residues. V shed 5 bases and J 1 base; nucleotides not matched to a gene: 7. The V gene's germline CDR1 is SGHAT and CDR2 FQNNGV. The CDR3 region is CASSHDDRENTEAFF. The DNA for the CDR3 is TGTGCCAGCAGCCACGACGACAGGGAGAACACTGAAGCTTTCTTT. Filled out from reference TRBV11-2 and TRBJ1-1, the complete variable domain reads EAGVAQSPRYKIIEKRQSVAFWCNPISGHATLYWYQQILGQGPKLLIQFQNNGVVDDSQLPKDRFSAERLKGVDSTLKIQPAKLEDSAVYLCASSHDDRENTEAFFGQGTRLTVV.

The chain employs TRBV5-6 and TRBJ2-1; 8 bases line up with TRBD1. Germline V gene data show CDR1 as SGHDT and CDR2 as YYEEEE. V lost 3 bases, J lost 10 bases, and 3 bases stayed unmatched. This CDR3 has 12 residues. CDR3 nucleotide sequence: TGTGCCAGCAGCTCTCGGACAGGGGAGCAGTTCTTC. Translated: CASSSRTGEQFF.

The chain combines TRBV10-3 with TRBJ1-6, with D maybe TRBD1 (5 bases). Germline CDR1 and CDR2: ENHRY and SYGVKD. This CDR3 has 14 amino acids. V lost 3 bases to trimming and J lost 7 bases, with 10 bases between them. The CDR3 region is CAISESAGNSPLHF. CDR3 bases: TGTGCCATCAGTGAATCCGCAGGGAATTCACCCCTCCACTTT.

The rearrangement links TRBV2 to TRBJ1-2, with TRBD1 identical over 11 bases. CDR1 and CDR2 (germline): SNHLY, FYNNEI. The CDR3 loop spans 16 amino acids. The V gene end was trimmed by 6 bases and the J gene end by 6 bases; junction bases not matched to a gene: 12. For the CDR3, the DNA is TGTGCCAGCAGGAGGCCGGGGACAGGGGGGCGGGATGGCTACACCTTC. Amino acids: CASRRPGTGGRDGYTF.

This sequence joins TRBV30 and TRBJ1-1, with D unresolved. Looked up from germline, CDR1 is GTSNPN and CDR2 is SVGIG (reference sequence). V was pared by 5 bases and J by 8 bases, with 15 bases between. The length of the CDR3 is 12 residues. The CDR3 nucleotides read TGTGCCTGGCGTCTCGCCGGGAGAGAAGCTTTCTTT. Its translation is CAWRLAGREAFF.

V and J are TRBV2 and TRBJ1-5; 8 nucleotides line up with TRBD1. Losses at the gene ends were 6 bases for V and 5 bases for J; bases not matched to a gene: 6. This CDR3 is built from 14 residues. Germline-derived CDR1 and CDR2 are SNHLY and FYNNEI. CDR3 region: CASRWTGTDQPQHF. CDR3 bases: TGTGCCAGCAGGTGGACAGGGACAGATCAGCCCCAGCATTTT.

This clone appeared a single time. CDR3 region: CASSSRQGRTDTQYF. CDR3 bases: TGTGCCAGCAGCTCCCGACAGGGGCGCACAGATACGCAGTATTTT. The chain uses TRBV11-2 and TRBJ2-3; 8 nucleotides align to TRBD1. This CDR3 is 15 amino acids long. V trimming: 4 bases; J trimming: 1 base; junction bases outside the gene matches: 4. The V gene's germline CDR1 is SGHAT and CDR2 FQNNGV.

The rearrangement joins TRBV10-1 to TRBJ2-7, with TRBD1 as a possible D gene (5 bases). Germline loops: CDR1 WNHNN, CDR2 SYGVQD (reference sequence). Deletions cut 4 bases from V and 3 bases from J, with 7 bases between. This CDR3 region has 12 residues. CDR3 sequence: CASSGTYYEQYF. The CDR3 DNA reads as TGCGCCAGCAGTGGGACATACTACGAGCAGTACTTC.

The chain joins TRBV5-4 to TRBJ2-7; perhaps TRBD2 as D (6 bases). The CDR3 has 15 residues. The germline V gene encodes CDR1 SGHNT and CDR2 YYREEE (reference sequence). Trimming removed 3 bases at V and 2 bases at J, with 15 bases between. The CDR3 protein is CASSSAGTLTYEQYF. In nucleotides, the CDR3 is TGTGCCAGCAGCTCCGCCGGGACTTTGACCTACGAGCAGTACTTC.

This clone was seen a handful of times. The chain has TRBV7-2 and TRBJ2-7, with TRBD2 identical over 8 bases. Losses at the gene ends were 2 bases for V and 1 base for J; bases not matched to a gene: 1. Germline-derived CDR1 and CDR2 are SGHTA and FQGNSA. The CDR3 sequence is 14 residues long. Here the CDR3 reads CASSLPGGSYEQYF. The CDR3 DNA reads as TGTGCCAGCAGCTTACCGGGAGGGTCCTACGAGCAGTACTTC.

V gene TRBV18 combines with J gene TRBJ1-2, with D maybe TRBD1 (5 bases). This CDR3 contains 13 residues. Trimming stripped 2 bases from V and 8 bases from J, with 12 bases between. Looked up from germline, CDR1 is KGHSH and CDR2 is LQKENI. CDR3 sequence (DNA): TGTGCCAGCTCACCAGACAGTGGAGAAGGCTACACCTTC. Its protein is CASSPDSGEGYTF. Complete variable domain (other parts from reference TRBV18 and TRBJ1-2): NAGVMQNPRHLVRRRGQEARLRCSPMKGHSHVYWYRQLPEEGLKFMVYLQKENIIDESGMPKERFSAEFPKEGPSILRIQQVVRGDSAAYFCASSPDSGEGYTFGSGTRLTVV.

This clone was counted once. The V gene is TRBV7-8, the J gene TRBJ1-5; D ambiguous. CDR1 and CDR2 (germline): SGHVS, FQNEAQ. There are 14 residues in the CDR3. The V end lost 2 bases, the J end lost 5 bases, and 10 bases lay between the germline ends. This CDR3 is CASSLLGGDQPQHF. Written as DNA, the CDR3 is TGTGCCAGCAGCTTATTAGGCGGGGATCAGCCCCAGCATTTT.

The chain has TRBV11-1 and TRBJ2-1, with D possibly TRBD2 on 5 matching bases. Trimming removed 5 bases from V and 6 bases from J, with 14 bases in between. From germline, CDR1 is SGHAT and CDR2 FQDESV (reference sequence). This CDR3 has 14 residues. The CDR3 coding sequence is TGTGCCAGCAGCCGGACGGGAAACACCAATGAGCAGTTCTTC. Amino acid sequence: CASSRTGNTNEQFF.

The rearrangement uses TRBV7-9 and TRBJ1-4; unclear D gene. Germline V gene sequence: CDR1 SEHNR, CDR2 FQNEAQ (reference sequence). The CDR3 is 16 residues long. Deletions cut 5 bases from V and 7 bases from J, with 20 bases between. CDR3 amino acids: CASSPTRVSRGEKLFF. CDR3 bases: TGTGCCAGCAGCCCAACCCGGGTCTCCCGGGGTGAAAAACTGTTTTTT.

The V gene is TRBV18, the J gene TRBJ2-7, with 10 bases fitting TRBD1. The CDR3 has 14 amino acids. V lost 5 bases, J lost 3 bases, and 4 bases stayed unmatched. CDR1 and CDR2 from the germline V gene are KGHSH and LQKENI. The CDR3: CASSTGQGLYEQYF. The CDR3 nucleotides read TGTGCCAGCTCAACGGGACAGGGGCTCTACGAGCAGTACTTC.

V usage is TRBV18 and J usage is TRBJ2-7; 7 nucleotides line up with TRBD2. CDR1 KGHSH and CDR2 LQKENI come from the germline V gene. V lost 3 bases and J lost 5; bases outside the gene matches: 1. The CDR3 is 12 amino acids. CDR3 region: CASSPREDEQYF. CDR3 sequence (DNA): TGTGCCAGCTCACCCCGGGAGGACGAGCAGTACTTC.

The chain recombines TRBV27 with TRBJ1-2; 7 positions match TRBD1. The CDR3 loop spans 14 amino acids. CDR1 MNHEY and CDR2 SMNVEV come from the germline V gene (reference sequence). The V gene end was trimmed by 2 bases and the J gene end by 4 bases; junction bases not matched to a gene: 4. CDR3 sequence reads: CASSLRGQVYGYTF. Written as DNA, the CDR3 is TGTGCCAGCAGTTTAAGGGGGCAAGTCTATGGCTACACCTTC.

As DNA, the CDR3 is TGTGCCAGCAGCCGAAGGGGCGGGACTAGCGGATATAGCTACGAGCAGTACTTC. Its protein product is CASSRRGGTSGYSYEQYF. V and J are TRBV14 and TRBJ2-7; 11 bases are shared with TRBD2. Germline values: CDR1 SGHDN, CDR2 FVKESK. The CDR3 runs to 18 residues. V lost 4 bases to trimming and J lost 3 bases; unmatched junction nucleotides: 14.

V is TRBV27 and J is TRBJ2-7; D gene unclear. Germline CDR1 reads MNHEY; CDR2 reads SMNVEV (reference sequence). The CDR3 covers 13 residues. The V end was cut by 0 bases, the J end by 4 bases, with 7 bases between. The CDR3 here is CASSLSAGYEQYF. CDR3 DNA: TGTGCCAGCAGTTTATCGGCTGGTTACGAGCAGTACTTC.

The V gene is TRBV5-8, the J gene TRBJ1-4, with 7 bases that match TRBD1. CDR1 and CDR2 from the germline V gene are SGHTS and YDEGEE. CDR3 size: 14 residues. J was trimmed by 2 bases and V by 5 bases; bases with no gene match: 3. CDR3 DNA sequence: TGTGCCAGCAGACCGACAGGGACTAATGAAAAACTGTTTTTT. This sequence encodes CASRPTGTNEKLFF.

The chain joins TRBV19 to TRBJ1-5; D gene ambiguous. This CDR3 has 12 residues. Germline lookup yields CDR1 LNHDA and CDR2 SQIVND (reference sequence). V lost 7 bases and J 4 bases, leaving 8 bases between the germline ends. Here the CDR3 reads CASTRLNQPQHF. The CDR3 DNA sequence: TGTGCCAGTACCAGGTTAAATCAGCCCCAGCATTTT.

This sequence joins TRBV21-1 and TRBJ2-3; the table's D call TRBD1 went unverified against the DNA. TRBV21-1 is annotated as a pseudogene. There are 13 residues in the CDR3. CDR3 residues: CASSRQGPDTQYF. CDR3 sequence (DNA): TGTGCCAGCAGCAGACAGGGTCCTGATACGCAGTATTTT.

The chain links TRBV30 to TRBJ1-3; 9 positions match TRBD1. The CDR3 has 15 residues. V was pared by 4 bases and J by 8 bases, with 12 bases of the junction left unmatched. CDR1 is GTSNPN, CDR2 SVGIG, per germline (reference sequence). The CDR3 region has the DNA TGTGCCTGGAACCATGGGACAGGGAGGGTCGACACCATATATTTT. It encodes CAWNHGTGRVDTIYF.

V gene TRBV30 combines with J gene TRBJ1-2; a possible D gene is TRBD1 (5 bases). Germline V CDR1 and CDR2: GTSNPN, SVGIG (reference sequence). The germline V and J ends were trimmed by 3 bases and 1 base, with 6 bases remaining between them. CDR3 size: 12 residues. The CDR3 DNA follows: TGTGCCTGGAGGGACAATAACTATGGCTACACCTTC. Its translation: CAWRDNNYGYTF. Supplemented by reference TRBV30 and TRBJ1-2, the full variable domain reads SQTIHQWPATLVQPVGSPLSLECTVEGTSNPNLYWYRQAAGRGLQLLFYSVGIGQISSEVPQNLSASRPQDRQFILSSKKLLLSDSGFYLCAWRDNNYGYTFGSGTRLTVV.

The J gene is TRBJ1-2, the V gene TRBV28; 7 nucleotides match TRBD1. CDR3 length equals 15 residues. J gave up 2 bases and V 4 bases, and 7 bases lay outside the gene matches. Germline CDR1 reads MDHEN; CDR2 reads SYDVKM. This chain's CDR3 is CASSSQGGPNYGYTF. In nucleotides, the CDR3 is TGTGCCAGCAGTTCACAAGGGGGCCCAAACTATGGCTACACCTTC.

The chain joins TRBV4-1 to TRBJ2-5; D call uncertain. Germline V gives CDR1 MGHRA, CDR2 YSYEKL. The germline V and J ends were trimmed by 1 base and 7 bases, with 22 bases remaining between them. This CDR3 region has 17 residues. The CDR3 nucleotides are TGCGCCAGCAGCCAAGCTCCCCTGGCACAGAACGTAGGGACCCAGTACTTC. Protein: CASSQAPLAQNVGTQYF.

The chain has TRBV19 and TRBJ1-2, with TRBD1 matching over 7 bases. The length of the CDR3 is 14 residues. Germline CDR1 reads LNHDA; CDR2 reads SQIVND (reference sequence). V lost 3 bases to trimming and J lost 4 bases; unmatched junction nucleotides: 5. CDR3 nucleotides: TGTGCCAGTAGTATGGGACAGCGTGGCTATGGCTACACCTTC. This sequence encodes CASSMGQRGYGYTF.